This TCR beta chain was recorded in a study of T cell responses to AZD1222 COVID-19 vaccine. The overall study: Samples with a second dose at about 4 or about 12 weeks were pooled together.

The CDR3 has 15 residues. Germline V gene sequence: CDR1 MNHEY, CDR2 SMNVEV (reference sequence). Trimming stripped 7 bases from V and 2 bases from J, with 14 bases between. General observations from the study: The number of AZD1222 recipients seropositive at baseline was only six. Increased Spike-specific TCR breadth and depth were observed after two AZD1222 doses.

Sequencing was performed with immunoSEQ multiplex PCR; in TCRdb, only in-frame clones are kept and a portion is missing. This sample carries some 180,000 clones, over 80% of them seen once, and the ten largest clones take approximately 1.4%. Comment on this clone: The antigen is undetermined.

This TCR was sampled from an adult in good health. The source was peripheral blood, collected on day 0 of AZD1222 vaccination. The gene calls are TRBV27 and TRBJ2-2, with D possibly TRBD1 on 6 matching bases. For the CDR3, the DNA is TGTGCCAGCACCGCCGACAGGTCCAACACCGGGGAGCTGTTTTTT. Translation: CASTADRSNTGELFF.